Sequencing of this T cell receptor (beta chain) was carried out in a study of cytomegalovirus exposure and HLA in healthy donors (dated by TCRdb to the late 2010s). For the study in its entirety: An earlier analysis of some 600 of the donors reported roughly 300 Gb of sequence data and around 100 million unique TCR beta sequences obtained from approximately 180 million T cells. About 300 gigabases of sequencing data and 78 million or so unique TCR sequences were included in an early release covering about 700 HLA-typed donors. Of the approximately 400 genotyped donors, approximately 83% fell in the genetic ancestry cluster associated with self-reported Caucasian donors. The study aimed to test whether cataloging public T cell receptors could reveal signatures of past pathogen exposure. The study profiled the T cell repertoires of under 850 subjects by immunosequencing and related them to cytomegalovirus serostatus. A separate validation cohort of 90 to 150 different subjects was used in addition to the 666-subject first cohort. The study combined high-throughput TCR immunosequencing, statistical association of individual TCRs with disease status, and machine learning to predict cytomegalovirus infection status. In a later analysis, previously published TCR beta repertoires from 666 donors were re-analyzed and high-resolution HLA genotyping was added so that TCR occurrence patterns could be studied. In the later analysis, no new phenotypic data were used to find candidate immune exposures; instead, reliance was placed on TCR beta sequences and their occurrence across donors. To decide whether each TCR beta V gene segment behaved as functional or pseudogenic, an earlier analysis of some 570 of the donors relied on high-throughput TCR beta sequencing. Alongside the repertoire data, information on donor age, sex, ethnicity and CMV serostatus was compiled. A later genetic analysis used genome-wide SNP genotypes for about 60% of the roughly 700 donors, treating that subset as a discovery cohort. Every discovery cohort repertoire had been produced on one sequencing platform. Both class I and class II loci were covered by HLA typing, at four-digit resolution. Typing coverage varied by locus: roughly 620-630 donors for A, B, C, DRB1 and DQB1; roughly 560 for DQA1; more than 600 for DPA1; around 490 for DPB1. Four to six DR-DQ haplotypes were handled as single units for association and clustering, since linkage in the cohort was strong. On average, 235,054 unique TCR beta nucleotide sequences were sequenced per donor among 300 to 500 genotyped donors of the cohort, with 15% to 20% of those sequences being non-productive. The investigation overall reported the following: In a later analysis, some 18,000 TCR beta sequences were associated with specific HLA alleles at a false discovery rate of 0.05. Most TCR sequences were seen in very few donors, while some public TCRs were found in many individuals. According to a later genetic analysis, donors in an Asian-associated ancestry cluster had fewer N-insertions in productive TCRs than the approximately 700-donor mean. Linkage disequilibrium might explain the correlated functional status among segregating V segments, but an unknown experimental factor could not be excluded. Because HLA typing was missing for some donors at each locus, association tests included only the typed subset. V-gene and J-gene trimming of TCR beta chains was associated with a missense DCLRE1C variant in a later genetic analysis, and the association was replicated in an independent cohort. In a later analysis, HLA-associated TCR beta chains showed more clonal expansion and lower generation probabilities than non-associated chains that were equally common. A group of highly shared sequence variants was considered likely to be a technical artifact of the sequencing pipeline. A further reported finding was that TCR beta sequences accurately predicted the HLA-A and HLA-B alleles for most subjects in the first cohort. Assigning TCR associations to individual alleles was difficult when HLA alleles, especially DR and DQ, strongly co-occurred. The classifier was reported to diagnose cytomegalovirus status with high specificity and sensitivity in both the original and validation cohorts. In a later analysis, TCR association rates were found to vary across HLA loci, with the most associated TCRs seen for DRB1 alleles and the fewest for HLA-C alleles. Several of the top co-occurrence clusters appeared to be linked to parvovirus B19, influenza, CMV and Epstein-Barr virus, according to a later analysis. Some 15 rarely observed V segments, including chromosome 9 orphons, were excluded from the earlier analysis of almost 600 of the donors because counts were too low. In this cohort, only TCR beta chains were sequenced, and detectable features were limited by the absence of alpha or paired-chain data. Three of the identified cytomegalovirus-associated TCR beta chains were confirmed in vitro to be specific for cytomegalovirus antigens. Broadly in line with IMGT annotations, most TCR beta V segments showed up in productive rearrangements about 90% or about 30% of the time in an earlier analysis of around 600 of the donors. The authors suggested that the approach could potentially be generalized to other disease states and immunological phenotypes. The presence/absence analyses assumed that sequencing depth was roughly uniform across donors, and that assumption may not be true. The study gave a list of about 170 TCR beta chains associated with cytomegalovirus. A later analysis found that most CMV-associated TCR beta chains appeared HLA-restricted, with HLA associations seemingly driven largely by CMV exposure. CMV serostatus was the only immune exposure information available for the cohort.

The receptor library was made with the immunoSEQ multiplex PCR assay. For the multiplex PCR, a mixture combining 60 forward primers for TCR Vbeta segments and 13 reverse primers for TCR Jbeta segments was used. The CDR3 region of rearranged TCR beta genes was amplified from genomic DNA by a multiplex PCR assay. The Illumina HiSeq System was used to sequence the amplified TCR beta libraries as 87-base-pair reads. For the original study's pipeline: Across the 666 repertoires, a later analysis counted 60 million to 90 million unique TCR beta chains, 9 million to 14 million of which were shared by at least two donors. Raw reads were error-corrected and collapsed into unique sequences with a nearest-neighbor algorithm that merged closely related sequences to remove PCR and sequencing errors. V, D and J gene segments were assigned by aligning CDR3 sequences to IMGT reference sequences. Each retained sequence needed at least a six-nucleotide match to both a V gene segment and a J gene segment. Rearrangements were called productive when the CDR3 lacked stop codons and stayed in frame with V and J; all others were non-productive. CDR3 was defined according to IMGT convention as the region running from the second conserved V-encoded cysteine to the conserved J-encoded phenylalanine. The earlier analysis of fewer than 750 of the donors excluded sequences that lacked an unambiguous match to a single V gene segment. In an earlier analysis of 500 to 750 of the donors, V segments were called functional above 56.7% productive rearrangements and were called segregating when the between-donor standard deviation exceeded 5%. A statistical classification framework was developed to diagnose cytomegalovirus status using the catalog of TCR beta chain sequences. A later analysis assigned V and J genes by comparing TCR nucleotide sequences with IMGT/GENE-DB human TR gene sequences. Using the TCRdist pipeline, a later analysis assigned CDR3 sequences along with most-parsimonious VDJ recombination scenarios. In a later analysis, each TCR beta chain was defined by its CDR3 amino acid sequence together with its V-gene family, and reads without a unique V-gene family were excluded. As a way to deal with suspected cross-contamination and a sequencing artifact, a later analysis dropped 500 to 700 nucleotide sequences that were highly shared and had low generation probability. In a later analysis, a clonal expansion index was calculated for each public chain from normalized within-repertoire ranks of inferred template counts. In a later analysis, generation probabilities were computed with a VDJ recombination model fitted to out-of-frame rearrangements, and the resulting probabilities were checked against IGoR. In a later analysis, TCR-TCR, TCR-HLA and TCR-CMV co-occurrence was scored with hypergeometric tests, and a repertoire-size bias correction was applied to TCR pairs. To estimate false discovery rates, a later analysis permuted the HLA or CMV assignments 20 times. In a later analysis, co-occurring TCRs were grouped using DBSCAN, and TCRdist sequence similarity was added for clustering within HLA-allele-positive subsets. Repertoires with fewer than 30,000 or more than 120,000 public chains, plus five repertoires with anomalous nucleotide sharing, were excluded from co-occurrence clustering. What TCRdb holds here is the immuneACCESS table cut down to in-frame rearrangements. Part of the clones is not present; checked against another copy, under half of the missing clones reflect an unresolved V gene, and the others are unexplained. V, J and clone size derive from that table, while D and trimming were established from the DNA sequence. For this sample there are 150,000 to 200,000 clones; approximately 80% appear just once. The ten most abundant clones make up over 8.5% of the sample.

This clone has just a few counts. Its antigen is unknown. No base quality values were provided; no much bigger clone lies one nucleotide off. The cohort consisted of hundreds of healthy bone marrow donors. At the time of sampling, all cohort members were nominally healthy, though unrecorded immune exposures were likely present. The donor was CMV seropositive and was included in the group of 250 to 300 seropositive cohort members. Each donor provided a peripheral blood sample, and peripheral blood mononuclear cells were used for TCR beta sequencing. The Qiagen DNeasy Blood Extraction Kit was used to extract genomic DNA from the blood cell samples. The receptor's source is a man aged 45 to 65 in good health and CMV-seropositive. Sequences were obtained from PBMCs.

The bases are TGTGCCTGGTTCCGGGACAGGGGGCGGAACACTGAAGCTTTCTTT. This codes for CAWFRDRGRNTEAFF. Recombination joined TRBV30 with TRBJ1-1, and 12 junction bases match TRBD1. Compared with germline, V lacks 5 bases and J lacks 1 base; bases without a gene match: 5. The germline V gene (reference sequence) provides CDR1 GTSNPN and CDR2 SVGIG. Inclusive of the bounding cysteine and phenylalanine, the CDR3 is 15 residues long. Left in the record is the CDR3 DNA by itself, 45 bases read in frame from the first base.